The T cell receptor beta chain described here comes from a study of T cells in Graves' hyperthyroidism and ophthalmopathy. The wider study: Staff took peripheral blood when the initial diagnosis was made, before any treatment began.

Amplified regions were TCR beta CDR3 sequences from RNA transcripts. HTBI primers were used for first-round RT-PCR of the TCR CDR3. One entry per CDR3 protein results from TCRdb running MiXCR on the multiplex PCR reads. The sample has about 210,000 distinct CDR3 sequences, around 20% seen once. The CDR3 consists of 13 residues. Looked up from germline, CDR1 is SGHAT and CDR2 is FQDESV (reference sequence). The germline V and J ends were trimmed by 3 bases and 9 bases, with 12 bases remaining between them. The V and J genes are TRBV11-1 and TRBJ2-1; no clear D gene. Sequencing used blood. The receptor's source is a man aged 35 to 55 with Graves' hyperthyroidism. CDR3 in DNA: TGTGCCAGCAGCTTGCCAGGAGAGGCTGAGCAGTTCTTC. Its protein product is CASSLPGEAEQFF.